What follows is one TCR beta chain and its context. There is no known antigen for this receptor. Within one base of it there is no much larger clone, and no base qualities were kept. The cohort was made up of about 610 healthy bone marrow donors. All cohort members were sampled while nominally healthy, although unrecorded immune exposures were likely present. The donor was CMV seropositive and was included in the group of around 300 seropositive cohort members. A peripheral blood sample was provided by each donor, and peripheral blood mononuclear cells were used for TCR beta sequencing. The Qiagen DNeasy Blood Extraction Kit was used to extract genomic DNA from the blood cell samples. These data originate in a study of cytomegalovirus exposure and HLA in healthy donors (dated by TCRdb to about 2017). At the level of the whole study: An earlier analysis of about 530 of the donors reported approximately 300 Gb of sequence data and 95 million to 140 million unique TCR beta sequences obtained from about 179 million T cells. Roughly 290 gigabases of sequencing data and around 80 million unique TCR sequences made up an early release that covered approximately 700 HLA-typed donors. Of the roughly 430 genotyped donors, over 65% fell in the genetic ancestry cluster associated with self-reported Caucasian donors. The study was designed to test whether signatures of past pathogen exposure could be identified by cataloging public T cell receptors. The study profiled the T cell repertoires of some 610 subjects by immunosequencing and related them to cytomegalovirus serostatus. In addition to the first cohort of 666 subjects, a separate validation cohort of 120 different subjects was used. To predict cytomegalovirus infection status, the study brought together high-throughput TCR immunosequencing, statistical association of individual TCRs with disease status, and machine learning. A later analysis re-analyzed previously published TCR beta repertoires from hundreds of donors and added high-resolution HLA genotyping to study TCR occurrence patterns. Rather than drawing on any new phenotypic data, the later analysis identified candidate immune exposures from TCR beta sequences and the way those sequences occurred across donors. In an earlier analysis of about 590 of the donors, high-throughput TCR beta sequencing was used to judge whether each TCR beta V gene segment behaved as functional or pseudogenic. Donor age, sex, ethnicity and CMV serostatus were compiled together with the repertoire data. A later genetic analysis took genome-wide SNP genotypes for 398 of the 666 donors and used that subset as a discovery cohort. All discovery cohort repertoires had been generated on a single sequencing platform. Class I and class II HLA loci were covered by the typing at four-digit resolution. The number of donors typed differed by locus, with 629-630 for A, B, C, DRB1 and DQB1, around 500 for DQA1, about 610 for DPA1, and some 450 for DPB1. Because of strong linkage in the cohort, five DR-DQ haplotypes were treated as single units for association and clustering. Among around 400 genotyped donors of the cohort, an average of approximately 200,000 unique TCR beta nucleotide sequences was sequenced per donor, of which roughly 17% were non-productive. What the study reported, not specific to this receptor: Three of the identified cytomegalovirus-associated TCR beta chains were confirmed in vitro to be specific for cytomegalovirus antigens. A total of 150 to 200 TCR beta chains were listed by the study as associated with cytomegalovirus. The authors suggested that the approach could potentially be generalized to other disease states and immunological phenotypes. In a later analysis, 15,000 to 20,000 TCR beta sequences were associated with specific HLA alleles at a false discovery rate of 0.05. The sequencing pipeline was judged likely to have produced a cluster of highly shared sequence variants as a technical artifact. Most TCR sequences were observed very rarely across donors, whereas some public TCRs were present in many individuals. In an earlier analysis of 587 of the donors, most TCR beta V segments appeared in productive rearrangements about 87% or about 30% of the time, broadly matching IMGT annotations. When HLA alleles, especially DR and DQ, strongly co-occurred, TCR associations were difficult to assign to individual alleles. The presence/absence analyses assumed that sequencing depth was roughly uniform across donors, and that assumption may not be true. About 17 rarely observed V segments, including chromosome 9 orphons, were excluded from the earlier analysis of approximately 600 of the donors because counts were too low. Compared with the roughly 700-donor mean, donors in an Asian-associated ancestry cluster had fewer N-insertions in productive TCRs, according to a later genetic analysis. For the cohort, immune exposure information was limited to CMV serostatus. In a later analysis, HLA-associated TCR beta chains were found to be more clonally expanded and to have lower generation probabilities than equally common non-associated chains. Correlated functional status among segregating V segments might be attributable to linkage disequilibrium, but an unknown experimental factor could not be ruled out. A further reported finding was that TCR beta sequences accurately predicted the HLA-A and HLA-B alleles for most subjects in the first cohort. A later genetic analysis associated a missense DCLRE1C variant with V-gene and J-gene trimming of TCR beta chains, and an independent cohort replicated the association. In a later analysis, several top co-occurrence clusters were reported to appear linked to parvovirus B19, influenza, CMV and Epstein-Barr virus. The cohort was sequenced for TCR beta chains only, and without alpha or paired-chain data the features that could be detected were limited. Because the 87-base-pair reads could not distinguish some IMGT-functional V segments, including TRBV6-2 and TRBV6-3, those segments were excluded. A later analysis found that TCR association rates varied across HLA loci, with DRB1 alleles showing the most associated TCRs and HLA-C alleles the fewest. HLA typing was unavailable for some donors at each locus, so association tests used only the typed subset. Most CMV-associated TCR beta chains appeared to be HLA-restricted in a later analysis, and the HLA associations seemed to be driven largely by CMV exposure. In both the original and validation cohorts, the classifier was reported to diagnose cytomegalovirus status with high specificity and sensitivity.

Libraries were made using the immunoSEQ multiplex PCR assay. For the multiplex PCR, a mixture combining 60 forward primers for TCR Vbeta segments and 13 reverse primers for TCR Jbeta segments was used. The CDR3 region of rearranged TCR beta genes was amplified from genomic DNA with a multiplex PCR assay. On the Illumina HiSeq System, the amplified TCR beta libraries were sequenced as 87-base-pair reads. In the paper's pipeline: A later analysis tallied 75 million to 95 million unique TCR beta chains across the 600 to 700 repertoires, and about 10 million of those chains were shared by two or more donors. Raw reads were error-corrected and collapsed into unique sequences by a nearest-neighbor algorithm in which closely related sequences were merged to remove PCR and sequencing errors. To assign V, D and J gene segments, CDR3 sequences were aligned to IMGT reference sequences. For a sequence to be retained, at least a six-nucleotide match to both a V gene segment and a J gene segment was required. Rearrangements were called productive when the CDR3 lacked stop codons and stayed in frame with V and J; all others were non-productive. CDR3 was defined by IMGT convention, running from the second conserved V-encoded cysteine to the conserved J-encoded phenylalanine. The earlier analysis of a few hundred of the donors excluded sequences that lacked an unambiguous match to a single V gene segment. An earlier analysis of 587 of the donors classified V segments as functional when productive rearrangements were above 56.7% and as segregating when the standard deviation between donors was above 5%. To diagnose cytomegalovirus status from the catalog of TCR beta chain sequences, a statistical classification framework was built. In a later analysis, TCR nucleotide sequences were compared against IMGT/GENE-DB human TR gene sequences so that V and J genes could be assigned. A later analysis assigned CDR3 sequences and most-parsimonious VDJ recombination scenarios with the TCRdist pipeline. In a later analysis, each TCR beta chain was defined by its CDR3 amino acid sequence together with its V-gene family, and reads lacking a unique V-gene family were excluded. As a way to deal with suspected cross-contamination and a sequencing artifact, a later analysis dropped 640 or so nucleotide sequences that were highly shared and had low generation probability. For each public chain, a later analysis derived a clonal expansion index from normalized ranks of inferred template counts within each repertoire. In a later analysis, generation probabilities were computed with a VDJ recombination model fitted to out-of-frame rearrangements, and the resulting probabilities were checked against IGoR. A later analysis scored TCR-TCR, TCR-HLA and TCR-CMV co-occurrence with hypergeometric tests, applying a repertoire-size bias correction to TCR pairs. To estimate false discovery rates, a later analysis permuted the HLA or CMV assignments 20 times. A later analysis grouped co-occurring TCRs with DBSCAN, adding TCRdist sequence similarity when clustering within HLA-allele-positive subsets. Co-occurrence clustering excluded repertoires with fewer than 30,000 or more than 120,000 public chains, plus five with anomalous nucleotide sharing. Here the immuneACCESS table is served through TCRdb, limited to in-frame sequences with V and J called. Missing clones are a known gap in these copies; in checked studies unresolved V genes cover under half, and the rest lacks a known reason. V and J calls and clone size are those listed in that table; D and trimming were worked out from the DNA. Within this sample are fewer than 150,000 clones, with roughly 80% of them counted one time only. Jointly, the top ten make up 4.1% of the sample.

Trimming costs V 6 bases and J 7 bases, and their ends lie 12 bases apart. The CDR3, from cysteine to phenylalanine, totals 12 residues. The sequence is cut down to CDR3 DNA, 36 bases in frame from base 1. Reading the germline V gene gives CDR1 KGHSH and CDR2 LQKENI. This sequence uses TRBV18 and TRBJ1-1, with the D gene too uncertain to name. The TCR was taken from a man aged 40-55 years in good health and CMV-seropositive. Specimen: PBMCs. The bases read TGTGCCAGCTCCCAGACAAATGGTGAAGCTTTCTTT. This encodes CASSQTNGEAFF.